The clone carrying this T cell receptor beta chain was counted a few times. Method: immunoSEQ multiplex PCR; TCRdb's copy keeps in-frame clones and lacks some. The sample carries 40,000 to 45,000 clones, 69% recorded once. The source of the sample is a study of blood T cell repertoires in COVID-19. The wider study: The United States, Italy and Spain were the sources of the acute and convalescent COVID-19 samples.

Germline CDR1 reads SGHNT; CDR2 reads YENEEA. The CDR3 is 18 residues long. V shed 4 bases and J 4 bases; nucleotides not matched to a gene: 8. What was sequenced was peripheral blood. This TCR derives from a man older than 75 with acute or convalescent COVID-19. The J gene is TRBJ2-3, the V gene TRBV11-3; 16 bases are a match to TRBD2. The chain's CDR3 is CASSSPGLAGGDPDTQYF. For the CDR3, the DNA is TGTGCCAGCAGCTCCCCGGGACTAGCGGGAGGGGACCCAGATACGCAGTATTTT. Complete variable domain (other parts from reference TRBV11-3 and TRBJ2-3): EAGVVQSPRYKIIEKKQPVAFWCNPISGHNTLYWYLQNLGQGPELLIRYENEEAVDDSQLPKDRFSAERLKGVDSTLKIQPAELGDSAVYLCASSSPGLAGGDPDTQYFGPGTRLTVL.